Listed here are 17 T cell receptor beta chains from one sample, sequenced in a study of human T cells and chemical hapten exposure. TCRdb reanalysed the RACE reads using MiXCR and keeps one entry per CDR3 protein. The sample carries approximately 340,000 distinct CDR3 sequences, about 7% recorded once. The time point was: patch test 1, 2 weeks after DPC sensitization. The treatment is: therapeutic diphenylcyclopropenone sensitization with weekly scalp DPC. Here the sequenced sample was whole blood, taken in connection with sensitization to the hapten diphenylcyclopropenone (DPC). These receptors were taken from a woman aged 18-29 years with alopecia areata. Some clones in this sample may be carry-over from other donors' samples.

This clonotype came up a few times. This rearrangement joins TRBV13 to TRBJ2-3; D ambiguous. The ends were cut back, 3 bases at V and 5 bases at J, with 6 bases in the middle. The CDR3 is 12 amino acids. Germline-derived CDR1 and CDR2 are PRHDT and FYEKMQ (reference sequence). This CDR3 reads CASSLKGDTQYF. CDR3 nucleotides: TGTGCCAGCAGCTTGAAAGGAGATACGCAGTATTTT.

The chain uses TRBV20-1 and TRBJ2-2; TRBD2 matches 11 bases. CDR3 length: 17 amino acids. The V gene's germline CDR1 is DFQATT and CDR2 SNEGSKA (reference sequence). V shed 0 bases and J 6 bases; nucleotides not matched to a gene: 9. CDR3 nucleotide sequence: TGCAGTGCTAGAGATAGCGGGGGGGCGATTCACGCCGGGGAGCTGTTTTTT. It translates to CSARDSGGAIHAGELFF.

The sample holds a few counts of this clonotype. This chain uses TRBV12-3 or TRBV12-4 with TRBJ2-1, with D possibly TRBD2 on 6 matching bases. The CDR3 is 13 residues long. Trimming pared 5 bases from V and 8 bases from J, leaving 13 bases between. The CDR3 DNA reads TGTGCCAGCAGTCCTAGACTAGAGTATGAGCAGTTCTTC. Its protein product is CASSPRLEYEQFF.

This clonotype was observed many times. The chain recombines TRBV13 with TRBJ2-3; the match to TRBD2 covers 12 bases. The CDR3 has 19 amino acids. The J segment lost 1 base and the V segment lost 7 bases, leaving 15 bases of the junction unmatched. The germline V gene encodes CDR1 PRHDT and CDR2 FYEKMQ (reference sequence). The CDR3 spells CASTPPTPSGGARTDTQYF. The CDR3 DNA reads TGTGCCAGCACCCCCCCCACCCCTAGCGGGGGGGCGCGCACAGATACGCAGTATTTT.

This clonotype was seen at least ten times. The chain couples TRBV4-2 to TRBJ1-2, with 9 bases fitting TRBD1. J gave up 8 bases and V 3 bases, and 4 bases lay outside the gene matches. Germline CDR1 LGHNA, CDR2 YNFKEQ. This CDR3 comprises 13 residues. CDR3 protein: CASSQGQGYGYTF. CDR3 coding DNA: TGTGCCAGCAGCCAGGGACAGGGATACGGCTACACCTTC.

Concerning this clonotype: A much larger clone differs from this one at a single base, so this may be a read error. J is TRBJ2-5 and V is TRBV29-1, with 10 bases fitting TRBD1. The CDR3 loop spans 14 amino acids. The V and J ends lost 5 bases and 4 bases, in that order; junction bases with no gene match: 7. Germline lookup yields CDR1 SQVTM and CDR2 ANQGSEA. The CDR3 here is CSVTTGQGTETQYF. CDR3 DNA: TGCAGCGTTACCACGGGACAGGGGACAGAGACCCAGTACTTC.

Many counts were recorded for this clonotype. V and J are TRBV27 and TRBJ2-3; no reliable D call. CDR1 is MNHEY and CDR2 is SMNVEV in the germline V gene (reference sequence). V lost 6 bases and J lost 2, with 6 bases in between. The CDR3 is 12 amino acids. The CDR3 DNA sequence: TGTGCCAGCAGCGGTGTCACAGATACGCAGTATTTT. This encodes CASSGVTDTQYF.

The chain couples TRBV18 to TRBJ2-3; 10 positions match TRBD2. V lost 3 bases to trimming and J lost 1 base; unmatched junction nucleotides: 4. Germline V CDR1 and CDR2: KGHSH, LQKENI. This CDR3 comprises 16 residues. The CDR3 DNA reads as TGTGCCAGCTCACCCCGGACTAGCGGTCGCACAGATACGCAGTATTTT. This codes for CASSPRTSGRTDTQYF. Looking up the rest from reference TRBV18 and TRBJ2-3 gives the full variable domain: NAGVMQNPRHLVRRRGQEARLRCSPMKGHSHVYWYRQLPEEGLKFMVYLQKENIIDESGMPKERFSAEFPKEGPSILRIQQVVRGDSAAYFCASSPRTSGRTDTQYFGPGTRLTVL.

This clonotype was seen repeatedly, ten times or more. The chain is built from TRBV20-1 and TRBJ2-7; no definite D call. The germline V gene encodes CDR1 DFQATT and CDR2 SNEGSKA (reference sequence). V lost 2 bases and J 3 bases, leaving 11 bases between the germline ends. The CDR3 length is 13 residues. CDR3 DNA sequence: TGCAGTGCTAGAATCTTCGGTTTCTACGAGCAGTACTTC. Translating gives CSARIFGFYEQYF.

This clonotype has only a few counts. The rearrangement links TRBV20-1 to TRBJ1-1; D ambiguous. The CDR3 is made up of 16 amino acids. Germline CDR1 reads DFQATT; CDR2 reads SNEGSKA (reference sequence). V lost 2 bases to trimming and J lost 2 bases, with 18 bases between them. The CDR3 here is CSARTRQSGLNTEAFF. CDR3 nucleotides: TGCAGTGCTAGAACTCGGCAGAGCGGACTTAACACTGAAGCTTTCTTT.

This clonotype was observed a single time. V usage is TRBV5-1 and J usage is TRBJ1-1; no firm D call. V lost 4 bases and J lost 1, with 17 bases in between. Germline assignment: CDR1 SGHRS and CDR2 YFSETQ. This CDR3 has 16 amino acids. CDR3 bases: TGCGCCAGCAGCCGGAGGTCGGCGGGGTGGAACACTGAAGCTTTCTTT. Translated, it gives CASSRRSAGWNTEAFF.

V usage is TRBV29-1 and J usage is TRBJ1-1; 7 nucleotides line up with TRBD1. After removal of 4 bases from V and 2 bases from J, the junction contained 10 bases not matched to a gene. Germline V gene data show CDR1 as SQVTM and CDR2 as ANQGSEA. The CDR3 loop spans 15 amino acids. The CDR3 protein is CSVVQGIYRNTEAFF. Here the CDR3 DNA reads TGCAGCGTTGTACAGGGGATCTATAGAAACACTGAAGCTTTCTTT.

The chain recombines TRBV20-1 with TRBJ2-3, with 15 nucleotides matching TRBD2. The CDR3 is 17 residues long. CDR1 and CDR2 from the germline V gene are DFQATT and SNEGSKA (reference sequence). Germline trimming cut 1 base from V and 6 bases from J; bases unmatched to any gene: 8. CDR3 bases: TGCAGTGCTAGAGGATGGACTAGCGGGGGGGCCTCTGATACGCAGTATTTT. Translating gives CSARGWTSGGASDTQYF.

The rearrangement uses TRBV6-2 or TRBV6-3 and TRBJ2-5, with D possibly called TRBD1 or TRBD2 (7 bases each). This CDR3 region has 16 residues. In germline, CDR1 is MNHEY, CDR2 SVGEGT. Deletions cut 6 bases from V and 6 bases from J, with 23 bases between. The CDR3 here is CASSQTRGGGDKTQYF. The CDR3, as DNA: TGTGCCAGCAGCCAAACCCGGGGAGGGGGCGACAAGACCCAGTACTTC.

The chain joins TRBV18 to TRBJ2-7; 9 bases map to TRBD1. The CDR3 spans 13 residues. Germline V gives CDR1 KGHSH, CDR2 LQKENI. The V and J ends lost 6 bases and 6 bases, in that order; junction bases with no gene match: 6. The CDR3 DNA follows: TGTGCCAGCTCCCCTGGGACAGGGAGCGAGCAGTACTTC. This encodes CASSPGTGSEQYF.

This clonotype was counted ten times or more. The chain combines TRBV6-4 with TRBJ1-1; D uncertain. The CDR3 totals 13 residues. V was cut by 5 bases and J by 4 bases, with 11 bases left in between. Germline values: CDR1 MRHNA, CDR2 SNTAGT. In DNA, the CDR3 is TGTGCCAGCAGTTTCCTTACGGGCACTGAAGCTTTCTTT. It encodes CASSFLTGTEAFF.

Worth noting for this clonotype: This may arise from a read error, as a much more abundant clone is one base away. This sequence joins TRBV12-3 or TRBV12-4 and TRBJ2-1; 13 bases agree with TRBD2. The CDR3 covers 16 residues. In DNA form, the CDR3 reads TGTGCCAGCACCACGCCAACTAGCGGGGGGGTCAATGAGCTGTTCTTC. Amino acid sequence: CASTTPTSGGVNELFF.